This TCR beta chain was sequenced in a study of cytomegalovirus exposure and HLA in healthy donors. The study ran its PCR with 60 Vbeta and 13 Jbeta primers. The table came from immunoSEQ multiplex PCR; TCRdb's copy has only in-frame clones and leaves some out. The sample lists 120,000 or so clones, roughly 80% occurring once. This CDR3 is 15 amino acids long. Germline V lookup: CDR1 LNHDA, CDR2 SQIVND (reference sequence). After removal of 4 bases from V and 7 bases from J, the junction contained 7 bases not matched to a gene. The origin of this receptor is a woman aged 40 to 50 in good health and CMV-seropositive. The chain couples TRBV19 to TRBJ1-6, with 7 bases aligning to TRBD1. The sequenced sample consisted of PBMCs. The CDR3 loop is CASSTTGTDNSPLHF. The CDR3 region has the DNA TGTGCCAGTAGTACCACCGGGACAGACAATTCACCCCTCCACTTT.